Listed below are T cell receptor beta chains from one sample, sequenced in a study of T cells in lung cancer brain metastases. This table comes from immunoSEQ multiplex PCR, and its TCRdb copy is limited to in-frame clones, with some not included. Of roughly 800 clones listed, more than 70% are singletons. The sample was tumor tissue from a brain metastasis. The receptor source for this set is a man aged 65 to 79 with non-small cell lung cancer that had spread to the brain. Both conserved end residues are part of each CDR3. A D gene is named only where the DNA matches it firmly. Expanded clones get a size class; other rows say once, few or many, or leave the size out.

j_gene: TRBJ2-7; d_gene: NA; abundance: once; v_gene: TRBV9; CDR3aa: CASSAGAGAGYEQYF; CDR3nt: TGTGCCAGCAGCGCGGGGGCAGGGGCGGGATACGAGCAGTACTTC
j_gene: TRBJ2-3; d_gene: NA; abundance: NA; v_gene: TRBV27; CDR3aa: CASSLFSSRRTDTQYF; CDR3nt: TGTGCCAGCAGTTTATTCTCTAGCAGACGCACAGATACGCAGTATTTT
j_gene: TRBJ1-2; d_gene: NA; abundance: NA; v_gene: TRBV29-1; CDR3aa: CSVEGRIGATDGYTF; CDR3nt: TGCAGCGTTGAGGGGAGGATAGGGGCAACCGATGGCTACACCTTC
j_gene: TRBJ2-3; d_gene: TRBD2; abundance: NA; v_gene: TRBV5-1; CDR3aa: CASSLGREGSTDTQYF; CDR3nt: TGCGCCAGCAGCTTGGGGCGGGAGGGCAGCACAGATACGCAGTATTTT
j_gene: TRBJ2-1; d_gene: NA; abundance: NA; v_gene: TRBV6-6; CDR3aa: CASYKGNEQFF; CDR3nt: TGTGCCAGCTACAAAGGGAATGAGCAGTTCTTC
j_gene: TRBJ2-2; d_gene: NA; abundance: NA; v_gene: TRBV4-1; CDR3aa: CASSQDPENGGYTGELFF; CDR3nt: TGCGCCAGCAGCCAAGATCCCGAGAACGGGGGATACACCGGGGAGCTGTTTTTT
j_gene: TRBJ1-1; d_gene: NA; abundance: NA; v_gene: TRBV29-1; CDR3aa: CSVGDSNTEAFF; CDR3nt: TGCAGCGTTGGGGATTCGAACACTGAAGCTTTCTTT
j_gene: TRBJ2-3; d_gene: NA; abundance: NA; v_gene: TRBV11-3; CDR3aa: CASSLDHVSTDTQYF; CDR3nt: TGTGCCAGCAGCTTAGATCACGTCTCGACAGATACGCAGTATTTT
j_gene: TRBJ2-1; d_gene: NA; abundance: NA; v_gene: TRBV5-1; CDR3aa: CASSLDPYNEQFF; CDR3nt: TGCGCCAGCAGCTTGGATCCCTACAATGAGCAGTTCTTC
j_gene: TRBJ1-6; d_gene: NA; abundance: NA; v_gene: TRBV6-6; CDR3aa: CASSYKGLALHF; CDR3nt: TGTGCCAGCAGTTACAAGGGGCTAGCCCTCCACTTT
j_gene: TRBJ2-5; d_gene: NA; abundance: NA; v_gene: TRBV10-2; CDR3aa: CASRQGGQETQYF; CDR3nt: TGCGCCAGCAGGCAGGGCGGACAAGAGACCCAGTACTTC
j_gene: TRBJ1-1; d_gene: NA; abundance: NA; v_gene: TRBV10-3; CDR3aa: CAISESPLWSTEAFF; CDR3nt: TGTGCCATCAGTGAGTCCCCTCTATGGAGCACTGAAGCTTTCTTT
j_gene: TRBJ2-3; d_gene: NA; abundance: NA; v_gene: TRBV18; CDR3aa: CASSPRMGHTDTQYF; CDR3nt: TGTGCCAGCTCACCCCGCATGGGACACACAGATACGCAGTATTTT
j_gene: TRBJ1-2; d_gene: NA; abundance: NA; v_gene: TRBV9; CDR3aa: CASSGGYNVYGYTF; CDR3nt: TGTGCCAGCAGCGGAGGTTACAATGTCTATGGCTACACCTTC
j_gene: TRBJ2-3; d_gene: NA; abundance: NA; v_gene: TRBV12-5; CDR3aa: CASGFIDLTDTQYF; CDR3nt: TGTGCTAGTGGTTTTATCGACCTCACAGATACGCAGTATTTT
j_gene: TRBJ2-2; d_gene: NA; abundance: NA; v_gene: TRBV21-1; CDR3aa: CASIHSSGYNTGELFF; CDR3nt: TGTGCCAGCATCCATTCTAGCGGATATAACACCGGGGAGCTGTTTTTT
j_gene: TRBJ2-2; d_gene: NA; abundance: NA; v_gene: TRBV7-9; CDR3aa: CASSSPTGELFF; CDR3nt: TGTGCCAGCAGTTCCCCCACCGGGGAGCTGTTTTTT
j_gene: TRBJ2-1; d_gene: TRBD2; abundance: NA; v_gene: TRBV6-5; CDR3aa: CASSKGRDYFFEQFF; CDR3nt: TGTGCCAGCAGTAAAGGCCGGGACTATTTCTTTGAGCAGTTCTTC
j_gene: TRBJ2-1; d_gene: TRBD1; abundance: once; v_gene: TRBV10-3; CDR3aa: CAISEPGQGANEQFF; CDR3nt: TGTGCCATCAGTGAGCCGGGACAGGGGGCAAATGAGCAGTTCTTC
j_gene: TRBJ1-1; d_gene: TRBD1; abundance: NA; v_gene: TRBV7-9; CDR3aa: CASSLGTPGQGISEAFF; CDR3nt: TGTGCCAGCAGCTTAGGGACGCCGGGACAGGGGATCAGTGAAGCTTTCTTT
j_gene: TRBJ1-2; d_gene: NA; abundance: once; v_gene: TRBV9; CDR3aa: CVSSGGPKGNYGYTF; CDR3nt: TGTGTCAGCAGCGGGGGCCCAAAGGGGAACTATGGCTACACCTTC
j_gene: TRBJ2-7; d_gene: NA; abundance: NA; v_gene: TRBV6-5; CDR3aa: CASTSRTNSYEQYF; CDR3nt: TGTGCCAGCACCTCTCGGACGAACTCCTACGAGCAGTACTTC
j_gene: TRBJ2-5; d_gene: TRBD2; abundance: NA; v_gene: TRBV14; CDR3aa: CASSGLRLAGGVETQYF; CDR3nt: TGTGCCAGCAGCGGCCTTAGGCTAGCGGGAGGAGTGGAGACCCAGTACTTC
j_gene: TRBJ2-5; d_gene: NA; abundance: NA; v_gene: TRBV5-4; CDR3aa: CASSFALAREETQYF; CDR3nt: TGTGCCAGCAGCTTTGCCCTAGCGAGAGAAGAGACCCAGTACTTC
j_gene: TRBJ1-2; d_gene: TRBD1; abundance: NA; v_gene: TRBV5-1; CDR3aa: CASRQGPTNYGYTF; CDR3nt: TGCGCCAGCAGACAGGGGCCTACTAACTATGGCTACACCTTC
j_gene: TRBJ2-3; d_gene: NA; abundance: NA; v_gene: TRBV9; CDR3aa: CASSGRQVGGTDTQYF; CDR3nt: TGTGCCAGCAGCGGCCGACAGGTCGGGGGCACAGATACGCAGTATTTT
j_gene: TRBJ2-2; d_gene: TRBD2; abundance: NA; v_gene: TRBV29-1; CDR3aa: CSVEGAGAGGELFF; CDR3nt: TGCAGCGTGGAAGGAGCGGGAGCGGGCGGGGAGCTGTTTTTT
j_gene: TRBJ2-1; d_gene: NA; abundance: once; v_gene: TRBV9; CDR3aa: CASSVGSTRNEQFF; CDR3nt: TGTGCCAGCAGCGTAGGTAGTACTCGCAATGAGCAGTTCTTC
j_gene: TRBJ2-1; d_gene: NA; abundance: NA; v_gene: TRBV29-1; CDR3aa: CSVESASSYNEQFF; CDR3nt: TGCAGCGTTGAGTCCGCGAGCTCCTACAATGAGCAGTTCTTC
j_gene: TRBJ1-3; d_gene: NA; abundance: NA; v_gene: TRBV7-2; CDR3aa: CASSSRQSLYF; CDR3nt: TGTGCCAGCAGCTCCAGACAGTCCCTATATTTT
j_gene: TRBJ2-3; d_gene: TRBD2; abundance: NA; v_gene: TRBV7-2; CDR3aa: CASSQVAGWADTQYF; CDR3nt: TGTGCCAGCAGCCAAGTAGCGGGTTGGGCAGATACGCAGTATTTT
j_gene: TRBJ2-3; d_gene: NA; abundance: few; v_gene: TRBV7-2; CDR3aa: CASSLAKPSSGTDTQYF; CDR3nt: TGTGCCAGCAGCTTAGCGAAACCGTCTTCGGGCACAGATACGCAGTATTTT
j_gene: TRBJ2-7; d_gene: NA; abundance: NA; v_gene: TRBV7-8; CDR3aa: CASSLRETYKQYF; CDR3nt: TGTGCCAGCAGCTTACGGGAAACCTACAAACAGTACTTC
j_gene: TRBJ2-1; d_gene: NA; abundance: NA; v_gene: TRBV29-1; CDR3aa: CSVARSYNEQFF; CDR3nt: TGCAGCGTTGCCAGGTCTTACAATGAGCAGTTCTTC
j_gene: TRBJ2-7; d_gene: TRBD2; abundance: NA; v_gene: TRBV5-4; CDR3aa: CASSLAGSGRAVLYEQYF; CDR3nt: TGTGCCAGCAGCTTGGCTGGTAGCGGGAGGGCCGTCCTCTACGAGCAGTACTTC
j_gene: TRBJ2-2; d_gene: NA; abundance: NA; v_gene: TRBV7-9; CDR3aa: CASSSPTGELFF; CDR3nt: TGTGCCAGCAGCTCCCCCACCGGGGAGCTGTTTTTT
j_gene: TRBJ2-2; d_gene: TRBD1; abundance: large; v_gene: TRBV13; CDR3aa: CASSSPDRGTGELFF; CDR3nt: TGTGCCAGCAGCTCCCCCGACAGGGGCACCGGGGAGCTGTTTTTT
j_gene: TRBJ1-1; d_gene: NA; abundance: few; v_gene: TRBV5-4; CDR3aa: CASSLRDSAVNAFF; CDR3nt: TGTGCCAGCAGCCTCCGAGACAGTGCCGTTAACGCTTTCTTT
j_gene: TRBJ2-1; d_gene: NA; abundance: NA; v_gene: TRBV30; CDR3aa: CACKDGSSYNEQFF; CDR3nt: TGTGCCTGTAAAGACGGGAGCTCCTACAATGAGCAGTTCTTC
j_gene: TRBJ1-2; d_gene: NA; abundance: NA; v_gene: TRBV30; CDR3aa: CAWSVGSGYTF; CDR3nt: TGTGCCTGGAGTGTAGGCTCGGGCTACACCTTC
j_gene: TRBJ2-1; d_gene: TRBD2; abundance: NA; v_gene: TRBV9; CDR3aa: CASRGTTNEQFF; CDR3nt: TGTGCCAGCAGGGGGACTACCAATGAGCAGTTCTTC
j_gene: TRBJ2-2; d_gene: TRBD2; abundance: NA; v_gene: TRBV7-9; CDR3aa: CVSIAGLAGTGELFF; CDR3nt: TGTGTCAGCATCGCGGGACTAGCAGGCACCGGGGAGCTGTTTTTT
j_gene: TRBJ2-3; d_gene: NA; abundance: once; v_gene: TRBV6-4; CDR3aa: CASSTTGASTDTQYF; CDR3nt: TGTGCCAGCAGTACTACGGGGGCCTCCACAGATACGCAGTATTTT
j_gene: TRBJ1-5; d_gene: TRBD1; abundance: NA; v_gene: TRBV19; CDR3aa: CASNKQGANQPQHF; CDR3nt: TGTGCCAGTAACAAACAGGGGGCGAATCAGCCCCAGCATTTT
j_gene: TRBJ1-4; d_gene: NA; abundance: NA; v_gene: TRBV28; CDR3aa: CASSLAYRVQEKLFF; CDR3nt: TGTGCCAGCAGTTTAGCTTACAGGGTACAGGAAAAACTGTTTTTT
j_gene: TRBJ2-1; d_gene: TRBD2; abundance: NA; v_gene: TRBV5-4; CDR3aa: CASSLVGTSAEQFF; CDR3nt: TGTGCCAGCAGCTTGGTCGGGACTAGCGCTGAGCAGTTCTTC
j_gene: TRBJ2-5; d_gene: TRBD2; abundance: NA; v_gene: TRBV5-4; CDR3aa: CASRGTSGQETQYF; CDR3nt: TGTGCCAGCAGGGGGACTAGCGGCCAAGAGACCCAGTACTTC
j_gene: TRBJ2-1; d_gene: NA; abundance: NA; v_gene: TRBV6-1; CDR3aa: CATRSGEVEQFF; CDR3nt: TGTGCCACCCGTTCGGGAGAGGTTGAGCAGTTCTTC
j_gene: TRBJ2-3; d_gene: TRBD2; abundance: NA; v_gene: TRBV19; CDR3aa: CASSIRTSGIGDTQYF; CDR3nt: TGTGCCAGTAGTATTCGGACTAGCGGAATTGGTGATACGCAGTATTTT
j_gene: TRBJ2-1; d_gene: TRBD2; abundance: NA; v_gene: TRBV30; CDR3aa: CAWTLGLAGYNEQFF; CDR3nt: TGTGCCTGGACCCTGGGACTAGCGGGATACAATGAGCAGTTCTTC
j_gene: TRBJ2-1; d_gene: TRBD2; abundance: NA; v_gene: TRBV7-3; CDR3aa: CASTRREGNEQFF; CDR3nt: TGTGCAAGCACCCGCAGGGAGGGCAATGAGCAGTTCTTC
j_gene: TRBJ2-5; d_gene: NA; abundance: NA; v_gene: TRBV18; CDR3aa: CASSPSGTPLETQYF; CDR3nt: TGTGCCAGCTCACCATCCGGGACTCCTCTAGAGACCCAGTACTTC
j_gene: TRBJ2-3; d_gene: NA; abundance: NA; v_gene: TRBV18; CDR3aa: CASSGVDEDTQYF; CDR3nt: TGTGCCAGCTCCGGGGTCGACGAAGATACGCAGTATTTT